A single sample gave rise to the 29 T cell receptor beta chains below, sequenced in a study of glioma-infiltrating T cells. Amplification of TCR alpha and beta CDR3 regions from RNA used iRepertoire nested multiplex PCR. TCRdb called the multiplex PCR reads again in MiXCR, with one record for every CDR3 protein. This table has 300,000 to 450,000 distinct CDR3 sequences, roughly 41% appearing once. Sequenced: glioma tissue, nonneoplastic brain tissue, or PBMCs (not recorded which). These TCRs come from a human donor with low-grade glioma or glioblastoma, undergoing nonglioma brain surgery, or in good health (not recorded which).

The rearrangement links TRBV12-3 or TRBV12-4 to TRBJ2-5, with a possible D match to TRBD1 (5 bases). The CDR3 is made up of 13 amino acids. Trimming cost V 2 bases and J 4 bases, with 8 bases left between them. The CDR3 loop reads CASSLRRVETQYF. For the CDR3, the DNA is TGTGCCAGCAGTTTACGCAGGGTAGAGACCCAGTACTTC.

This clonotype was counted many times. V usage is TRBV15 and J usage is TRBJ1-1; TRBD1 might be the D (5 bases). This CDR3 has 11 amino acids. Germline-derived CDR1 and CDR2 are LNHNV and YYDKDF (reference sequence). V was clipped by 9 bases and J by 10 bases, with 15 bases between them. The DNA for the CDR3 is TGTGCCACAAAAGGGGCCCTCGGAGCTTTCTTT. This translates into CATKGALGAFF.

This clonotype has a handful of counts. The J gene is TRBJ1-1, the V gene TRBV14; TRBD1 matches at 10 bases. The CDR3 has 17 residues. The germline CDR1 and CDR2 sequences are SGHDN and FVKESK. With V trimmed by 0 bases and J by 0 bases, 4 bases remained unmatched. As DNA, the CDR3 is TGTGCCAGCAGCCAAGATATGGGACAGGGGATGAACACTGAAGCTTTCTTT. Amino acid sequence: CASSQDMGQGMNTEAFF. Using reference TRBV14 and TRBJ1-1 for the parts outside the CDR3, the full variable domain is EAGVTQFPSHSVIEKGQTVTLRCDPISGHDNLYWYRRVMGKEIKFLLHFVKESKQDESGMPNNRFLAERTGGTYSTLKVQPAELEDSGVYFCASSQDMGQGMNTEAFFGQGTRLTVV.

CDR3 nucleotide sequence: TGTGCCAGCAGCCAATGGACCCTACCGGCTGGGGCCAACGTCCTGACTTTC. As protein: CASSQWTLPAGANVLTF. This rearrangement joins TRBV4-2 to TRBJ2-6; the D is unclear. V lost 2 bases, J lost 2 bases, and 13 bases lay in between. Looked up from germline, CDR1 is LGHNA and CDR2 is YNFKEQ. The CDR3 consists of 17 residues.

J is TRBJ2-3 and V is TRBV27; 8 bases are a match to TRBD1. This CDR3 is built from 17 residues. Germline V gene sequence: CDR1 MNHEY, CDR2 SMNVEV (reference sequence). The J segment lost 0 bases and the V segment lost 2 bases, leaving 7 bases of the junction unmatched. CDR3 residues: CASSLHNRGASTDTQYF. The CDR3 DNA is TGTGCCAGCAGTTTACACAACAGGGGGGCGAGCACAGATACGCAGTATTTT.

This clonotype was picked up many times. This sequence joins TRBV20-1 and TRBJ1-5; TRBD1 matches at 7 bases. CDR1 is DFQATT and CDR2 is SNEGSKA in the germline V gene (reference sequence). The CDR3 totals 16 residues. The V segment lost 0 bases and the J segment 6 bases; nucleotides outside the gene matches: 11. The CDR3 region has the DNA TGCAGTGCTAGAGACGCCGGACAGGTGGGCGGTCAGCCCCAGCATTTT. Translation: CSARDAGQVGGQPQHF.

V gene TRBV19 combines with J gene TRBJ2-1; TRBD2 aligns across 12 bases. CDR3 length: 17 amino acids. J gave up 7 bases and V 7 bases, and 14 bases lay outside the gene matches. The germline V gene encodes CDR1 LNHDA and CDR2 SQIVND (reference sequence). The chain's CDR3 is CASNSLTSGRDGNEQFF. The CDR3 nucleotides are TGTGCCAGTAATTCGTTGACTAGCGGGAGAGACGGTAATGAGCAGTTCTTC.

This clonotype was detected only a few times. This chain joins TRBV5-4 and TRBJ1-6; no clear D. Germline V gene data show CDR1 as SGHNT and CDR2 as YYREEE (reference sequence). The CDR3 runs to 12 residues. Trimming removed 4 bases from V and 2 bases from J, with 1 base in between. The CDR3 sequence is CASSAYNSPLHF. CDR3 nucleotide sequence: TGTGCCAGCAGCGCCTATAATTCACCCCTCCACTTT.

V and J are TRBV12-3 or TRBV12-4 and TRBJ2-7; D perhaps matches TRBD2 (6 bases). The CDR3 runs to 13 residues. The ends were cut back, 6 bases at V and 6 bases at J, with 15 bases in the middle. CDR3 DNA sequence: TGTGCCAGCAGCTCCTCGCTAGCGACCGAGCAGTACTTC. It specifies CASSSSLATEQYF.

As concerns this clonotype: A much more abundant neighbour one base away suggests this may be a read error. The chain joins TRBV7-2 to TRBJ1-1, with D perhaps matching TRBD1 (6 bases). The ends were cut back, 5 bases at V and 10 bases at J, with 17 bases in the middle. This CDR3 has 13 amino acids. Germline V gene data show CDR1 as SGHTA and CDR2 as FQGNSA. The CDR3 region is CASSARLRGGAFF. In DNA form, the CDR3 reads TGTGCCAGCAGCGCGCGTCTCCGAGGGGGAGCTTTCTTT.

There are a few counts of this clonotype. CDR3 nucleotides: TGTGCCAGCCTAACCGGACAGGGCACTGAAGCTTTCTTT. This sequence encodes CASLTGQGTEAFF. This sequence joins TRBV28 and TRBJ1-1; 8 bases agree with TRBD1. The CDR3 has 13 residues. CDR1 MDHEN and CDR2 SYDVKM come from the germline V gene. Trimming at V came to 8 bases and at J to 4 bases, leaving 6 bases not matched to a gene.

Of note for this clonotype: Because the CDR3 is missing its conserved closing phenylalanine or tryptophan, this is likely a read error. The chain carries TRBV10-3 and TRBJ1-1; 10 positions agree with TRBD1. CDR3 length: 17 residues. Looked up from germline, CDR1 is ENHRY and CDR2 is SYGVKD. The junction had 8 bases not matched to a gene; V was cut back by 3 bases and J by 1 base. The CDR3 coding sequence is TGTGCCATCAGTGACCGGTGGGGACAGGGGAGGAACACTGAAGCTTTCCTT. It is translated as CAISDRWGQGRNTEAFL.

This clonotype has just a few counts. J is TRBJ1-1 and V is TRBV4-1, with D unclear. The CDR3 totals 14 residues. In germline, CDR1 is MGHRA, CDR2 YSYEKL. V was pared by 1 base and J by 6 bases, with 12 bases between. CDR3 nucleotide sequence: TGCGCCAGCAGCCAAGTCTTTTCCCCAGCTGAAGCTTTCTTT. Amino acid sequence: CASSQVFSPAEAFF.

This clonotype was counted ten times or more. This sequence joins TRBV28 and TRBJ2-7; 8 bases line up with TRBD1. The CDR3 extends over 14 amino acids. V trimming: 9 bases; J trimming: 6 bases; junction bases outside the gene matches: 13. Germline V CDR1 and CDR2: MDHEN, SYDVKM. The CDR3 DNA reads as TGTGCCAGTCCTAATGTCAGGGGGCGGCGCGAGCAGTACTTC. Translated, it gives CASPNVRGRREQYF.

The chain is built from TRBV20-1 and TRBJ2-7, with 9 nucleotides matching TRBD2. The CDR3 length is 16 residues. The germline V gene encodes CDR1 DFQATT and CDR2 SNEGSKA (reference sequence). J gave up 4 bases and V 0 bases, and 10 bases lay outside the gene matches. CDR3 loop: CSARDLSGRQGYEQYF. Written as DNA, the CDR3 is TGCAGTGCTAGAGACCTTAGCGGGAGACAAGGGTACGAGCAGTACTTC.

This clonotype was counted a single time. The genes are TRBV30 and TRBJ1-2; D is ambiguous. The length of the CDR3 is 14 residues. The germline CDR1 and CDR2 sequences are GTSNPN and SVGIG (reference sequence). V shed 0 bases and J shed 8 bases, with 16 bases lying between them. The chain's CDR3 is CAWSVGRVSAGYTF. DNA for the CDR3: TGTGCCTGGAGTGTGGGCAGAGTATCAGCAGGCTACACCTTC.

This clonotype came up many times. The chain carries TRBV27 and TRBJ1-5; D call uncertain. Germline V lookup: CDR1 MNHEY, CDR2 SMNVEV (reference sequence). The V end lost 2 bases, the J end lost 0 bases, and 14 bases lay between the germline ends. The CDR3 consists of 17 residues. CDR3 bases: TGTGCCAGCAGTTTAACGGTCCCCTGGAATAGCAATCAGCCCCAGCATTTT. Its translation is CASSLTVPWNSNQPQHF.

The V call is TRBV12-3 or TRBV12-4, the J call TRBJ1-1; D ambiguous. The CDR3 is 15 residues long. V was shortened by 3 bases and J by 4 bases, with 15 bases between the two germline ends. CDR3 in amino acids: CASSFAGRRITEAFF. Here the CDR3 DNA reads TGTGCCAGCAGTTTTGCAGGACGCCGAATCACTGAAGCTTTCTTT.

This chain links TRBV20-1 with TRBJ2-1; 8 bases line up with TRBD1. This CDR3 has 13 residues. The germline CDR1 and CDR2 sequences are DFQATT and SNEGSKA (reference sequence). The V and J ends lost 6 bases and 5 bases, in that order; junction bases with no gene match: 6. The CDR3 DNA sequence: TGCAGTGCAACGGACAGGGACAACAATGAGCAGTTCTTC. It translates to CSATDRDNNEQFF.

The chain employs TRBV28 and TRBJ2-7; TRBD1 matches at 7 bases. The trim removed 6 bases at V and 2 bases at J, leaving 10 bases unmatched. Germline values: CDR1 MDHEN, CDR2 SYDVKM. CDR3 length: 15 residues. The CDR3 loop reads CASRPPLGQTYEQYF. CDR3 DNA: TGTGCCAGCAGGCCCCCTCTGGGACAGACCTACGAGCAGTACTTC. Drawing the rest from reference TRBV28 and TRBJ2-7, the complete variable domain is DVKVTQSSRYLVKRTGEKVFLECVQDMDHENMFWYRQDPGLGLRLIYFSYDVKMKEKGDIPEGYSVSREKKERFSLILESASTNQTSMYLCASRPPLGQTYEQYFGPGTRLTVT.

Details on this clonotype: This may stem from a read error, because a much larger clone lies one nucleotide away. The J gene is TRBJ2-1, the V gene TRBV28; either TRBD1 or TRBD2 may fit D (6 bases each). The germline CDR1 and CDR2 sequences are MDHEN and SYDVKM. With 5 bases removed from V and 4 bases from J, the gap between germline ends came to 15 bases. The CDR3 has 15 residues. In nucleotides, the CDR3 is TGTGCCAGCAGTCCCCCGGGGGCAGGGTACAATGAGCAGTTCTTC. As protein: CASSPPGAGYNEQFF.

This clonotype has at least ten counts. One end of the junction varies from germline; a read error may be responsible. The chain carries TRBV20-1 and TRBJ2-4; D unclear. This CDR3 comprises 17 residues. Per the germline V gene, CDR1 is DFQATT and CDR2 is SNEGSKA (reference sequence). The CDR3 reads CSAREQPDLIYKNIQYF. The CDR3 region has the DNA TGCAGTGCGAGAGAACAGCCGGACCTAATATACAAAAACATTCAGTACTTC.

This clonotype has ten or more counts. The CDR3 coding sequence is TGTGCCAGCAGCCGGGGGGACAGGGGTCCGGATGAGCAGTTCTTC. Its translation: CASSRGDRGPDEQFF. The chain combines TRBV6-2 or TRBV6-3 with TRBJ2-1, with TRBD1 identical over 10 bases. J lost 8 bases, V lost 6 bases, and 10 bases had no gene match. Per germline, CDR1 MNHEY and CDR2 SVGEGT. CDR3 length equals 15 residues.

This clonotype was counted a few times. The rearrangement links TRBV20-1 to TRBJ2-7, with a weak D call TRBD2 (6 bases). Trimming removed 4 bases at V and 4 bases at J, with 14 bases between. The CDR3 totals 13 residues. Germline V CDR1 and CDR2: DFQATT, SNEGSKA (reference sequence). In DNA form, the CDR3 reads TGCAGTGCTACGGTGGGAGGAAGGTACGAGCAGTACTTC. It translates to CSATVGGRYEQYF.

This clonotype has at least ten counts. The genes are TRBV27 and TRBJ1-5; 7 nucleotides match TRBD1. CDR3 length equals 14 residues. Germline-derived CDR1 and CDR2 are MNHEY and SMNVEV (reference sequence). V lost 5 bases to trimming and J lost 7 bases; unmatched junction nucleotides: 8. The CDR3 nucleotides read TGTGCCAGCAGTATAGACAGGGTAATCCAGCCCCAGCATTTT. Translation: CASSIDRVIQPQHF.

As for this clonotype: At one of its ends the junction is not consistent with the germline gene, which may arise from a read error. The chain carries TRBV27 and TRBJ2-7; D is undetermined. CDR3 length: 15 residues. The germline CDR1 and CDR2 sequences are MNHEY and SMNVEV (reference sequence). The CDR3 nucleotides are TGTGCTAGCAGCACAAGGTACACCTACTCCTACGAGCAGTACTTC. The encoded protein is CASSTRYTYSYEQYF.

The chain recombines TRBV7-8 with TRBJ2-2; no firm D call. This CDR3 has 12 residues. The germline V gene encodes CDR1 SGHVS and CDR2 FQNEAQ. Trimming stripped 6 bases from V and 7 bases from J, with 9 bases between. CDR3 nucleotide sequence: TGTGCCAGCAGGCCCAACTACGGGGAGCTGTTTTTT. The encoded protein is CASRPNYGELFF.

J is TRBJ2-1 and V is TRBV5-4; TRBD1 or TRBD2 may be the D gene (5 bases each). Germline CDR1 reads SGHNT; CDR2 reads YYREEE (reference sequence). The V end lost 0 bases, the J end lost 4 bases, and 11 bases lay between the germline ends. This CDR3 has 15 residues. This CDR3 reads CASSLGGDQYNEQFF. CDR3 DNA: TGTGCCAGCAGCTTGGGAGGGGACCAATACAATGAGCAGTTCTTC.

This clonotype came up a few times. The DNA for the CDR3 is TGTGCCAGCACCCCGACTCCTGTTTCGGGACACCTCCAAGAGACCCAGTACTTC. Translating gives CASTPTPVSGHLQETQYF. The chain is built from TRBV6-5 and TRBJ2-5; a possible D gene is TRBD1 (6 bases). Trimming took 7 bases from V and 1 from J, leaving 25 bases between them. The CDR3 runs to 18 residues. Germline CDR1 MNHEY, CDR2 SVGAGI.